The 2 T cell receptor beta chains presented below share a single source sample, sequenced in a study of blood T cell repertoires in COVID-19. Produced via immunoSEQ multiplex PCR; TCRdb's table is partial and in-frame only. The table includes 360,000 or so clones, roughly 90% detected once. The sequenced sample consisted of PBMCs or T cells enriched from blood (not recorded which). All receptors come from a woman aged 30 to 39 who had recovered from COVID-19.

CDR3 nucleotide sequence: TGCAGCGGGGGGGAGGGACTAGCGGGAGTCACGGAGTATTTT. Protein product: CSGGEGLAGVTEYF. V gene TRBV29-1 combines with J gene TRBJ2-3, with 14 bases matching TRBD2. The junction had 13 bases not matched to a gene; V was cut back by 7 bases and J by 13 bases. In germline, CDR1 is SQVTM, CDR2 ANQGSEA. The CDR3 is made up of 14 amino acids.

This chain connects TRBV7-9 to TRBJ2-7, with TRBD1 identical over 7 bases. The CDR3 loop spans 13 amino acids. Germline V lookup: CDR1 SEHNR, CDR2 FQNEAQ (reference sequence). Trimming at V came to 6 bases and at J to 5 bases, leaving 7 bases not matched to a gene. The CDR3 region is CASRQGMTDEQYF. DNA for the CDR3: TGTGCCAGCAGACAGGGGATGACTGACGAGCAGTACTTC.